The clone carrying this T cell receptor beta chain was recorded a few times. Its cognate antigen is unknown. Germline V gene lookup returns CDR1 DFQATT and CDR2 SNEGSKA (reference sequence). This CDR3 region has 16 residues. The V segment lost 0 bases and the J segment 3 bases; nucleotides outside the gene matches: 6. This entry is derived from a study of spatial heterogeneity in lung cancer. Study details: Detection consistently captured more beta-chain sequences than alpha-chain sequences. Study-wide findings and caveats: In blood, ubiquitous expanded tumor TCRs appeared more at resection than follow-up.

Time point of the sample: sample taken at primary tumor resection. No cell sorting; template was whole RNA from tumor, lung tissue or PBMC. The donor group consisted of around 70 patients who had untreated, early-stage non-small cell lung cancer. TCRdb processed the 5' RACE reads anew with MiXCR; each CDR3 protein has one entry. The sample records under 75,000 distinct CDR3 sequences, about 8% being singletons. This clonotype originated in a female donor with early-stage non-small cell lung cancer. The rearrangement joins TRBV20-1 to TRBJ1-5; 9 nucleotides agree with TRBD1. The specimen comprised PBMCs, sampled at surgery. The CDR3 coding sequence is TGCAGTGCTAGAGATCCAAGACAGGGGGTCAATCAGCCCCAGCATTTT. It encodes CSARDPRQGVNQPQHF.